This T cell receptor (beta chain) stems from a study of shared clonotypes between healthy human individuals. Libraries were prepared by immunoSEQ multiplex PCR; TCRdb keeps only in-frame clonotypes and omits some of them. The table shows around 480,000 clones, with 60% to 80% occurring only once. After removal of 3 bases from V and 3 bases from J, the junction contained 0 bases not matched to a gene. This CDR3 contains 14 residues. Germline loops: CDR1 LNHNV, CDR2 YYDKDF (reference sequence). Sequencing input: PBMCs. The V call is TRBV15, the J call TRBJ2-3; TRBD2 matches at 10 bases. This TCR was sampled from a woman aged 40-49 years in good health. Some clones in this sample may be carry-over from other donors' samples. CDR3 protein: CATSRGLATDTQYF. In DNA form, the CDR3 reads TGTGCCACCAGCAGGGGACTAGCGACAGATACGCAGTATTTT.